The T cell receptor beta chain described here comes from a study of blood T cell repertoires in COVID-19. Germline V lookup: CDR1 SGHDT, CDR2 YYEEEE. The V gene lost 2 bases and the J gene lost 8 bases, with 10 bases spanning the gap. This CDR3 has 13 amino acids. Produced via immunoSEQ multiplex PCR; TCRdb's table is partial and in-frame only. This sample has about 98,000 clones, with around 82% found just once. The chain joins TRBV5-6 to TRBJ1-4; D remains unclear. Sequenced sample: peripheral blood. The clonotype comes from a man aged 70 or older with active or convalescent COVID-19. CDR3 protein: CASSFGNVEKLFF. CDR3 in DNA: TGTGCCAGCAGCTTCGGGAATGTGGAAAAACTGTTTTTT.